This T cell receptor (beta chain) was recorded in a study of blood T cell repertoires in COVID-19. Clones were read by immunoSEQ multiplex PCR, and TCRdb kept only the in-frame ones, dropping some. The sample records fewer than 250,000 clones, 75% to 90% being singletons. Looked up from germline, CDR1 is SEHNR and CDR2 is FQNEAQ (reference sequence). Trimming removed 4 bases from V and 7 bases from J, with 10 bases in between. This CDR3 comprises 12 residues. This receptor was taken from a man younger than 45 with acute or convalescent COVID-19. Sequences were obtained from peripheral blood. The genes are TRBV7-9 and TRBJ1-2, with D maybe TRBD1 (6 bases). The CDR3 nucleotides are TGTGCCAGCAGCTCCGGACAGATTGGCTACACCTTC. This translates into CASSSGQIGYTF.